These 4 T cell receptor beta chains were sequenced from one sample in a study of cytomegalovirus exposure and HLA in healthy donors. The PCR employed 60 Vbeta primers together with 13 Jbeta primers. Sequenced by immunoSEQ multiplex PCR; TCRdb stores in-frame clones only, minus some. The sample has some 110,000 clones, approximately 79% seen once. The sequenced sample consisted of PBMCs. All receptors come from a man aged 30 to 39 in good health and CMV-seropositive.

This clone was recorded only once. The chain has TRBV2 and TRBJ2-7, with a weak D call TRBD1 (6 bases). Trimming removed 4 bases from V and 0 bases from J, with 10 bases in between. Germline assignment: CDR1 SNHLY and CDR2 FYNNEI. CDR3 size: 14 residues. CDR3 protein: CASSVGRGSYEQYF. CDR3 sequence (DNA): TGTGCCAGCAGTGTGGGCAGGGGCTCCTACGAGCAGTACTTC.

This chain uses TRBV7-2 with TRBJ2-5; TRBD2 matches 13 bases. Unmatched junction bases numbered 13, after V lost 5 bases and J lost 7 bases. CDR1 is SGHTA, CDR2 FQGNSA, per germline. CDR3 length equals 17 residues. Here the CDR3 reads CASSTLLAGGDGGTQYF. The CDR3 nucleotides read TGTGCCAGCAGCACCCTACTAGCGGGGGGGGACGGGGGGACCCAGTACTTC.

V and J are TRBV18 and TRBJ2-5; possibly TRBD1 for D (5 bases). Germline lookup yields CDR1 KGHSH and CDR2 LQKENI. The V end lost 2 bases, the J end lost 4 bases, and 11 bases lay between the germline ends. The CDR3 covers 14 residues. The CDR3 spells CASSPGASSETQYF. In DNA, the CDR3 is TGTGCCAGCTCACCAGGGGCCTCCTCAGAGACCCAGTACTTC. The whole variable domain, filled in from reference TRBV18 and TRBJ2-5, reads NAGVMQNPRHLVRRRGQEARLRCSPMKGHSHVYWYRQLPEEGLKFMVYLQKENIIDESGMPKERFSAEFPKEGPSILRIQQVVRGDSAAYFCASSPGASSETQYFGPGTRLLVL.

J is TRBJ2-3 and V is TRBV11-2, with 8 bases lining up with TRBD1. With 1 base clipped from V and 3 bases from J, the junction kept 12 bases outside the gene matches. The CDR3 is 18 residues long. Per the germline V gene, CDR1 is SGHAT and CDR2 is FQNNGV. The CDR3 sequence is CASSLGRGRWDGTDTQYF. CDR3 nucleotides: TGTGCCAGCAGCTTAGGCAGGGGGCGCTGGGATGGTACAGATACGCAGTATTTT.